These 25 T cell receptor beta chains originate from one sample sequenced in a study of blood T cell repertoires in COVID-19 (TCRdb year 2020). Receptors were amplified or captured by the immunoSEQ multiplex PCR assay. Imported from immuneACCESS, the table was reduced by TCRdb to in-frame sequences with V and J called. These copies leave out some clones; in studies compared against another copy, an unresolved V gene accounts for under half, and the cause of the remainder is not known. The sample has some 300,000 clones on record, 75% to 90% of them singletons. 1.5% to 2% of the sample lies in the top ten. Sequencing was carried out using PBMCs or T cells enriched from blood (not recorded which). These TCRs come from a woman between 40 and 55 years old who had recovered from COVID-19.

The chain couples TRBV7-2 to TRBJ1-5; D may be TRBD1 (6 bases). The CDR3 totals 16 residues. Per germline, CDR1 SGHTA and CDR2 FQGNSA. The ends were cut back, 5 bases at V and 0 bases at J, with 14 bases in the middle. The CDR3 DNA follows: TGTGCCAGCAGCCCGAGGACAGCCTATAGCAATCAGCCCCAGCATTTT. As protein: CASSPRTAYSNQPQHF. The whole variable domain, remainder taken from reference TRBV7-2 and TRBJ1-5, is GAGVSQSPSNKVTEKGKDVELRCDPISGHTALYWYRQSLGQGLEFLIYFQGNSAPDKSGLPSDRFSAERTGGSVSTLTIQRTQQEDSAVYLCASSPRTAYSNQPQHFGDGTRLSIL.

The chain links TRBV7-9 to TRBJ1-1, with 10 nucleotides matching TRBD1. V shed 2 bases, J shed 7 bases, and the junction held 4 bases outside the gene matches. The length of the CDR3 is 14 residues. CDR1 and CDR2 (germline): SEHNR, FQNEAQ (reference sequence). The chain's CDR3 is CASSLLGQGSEAFF. CDR3 nucleotides: TGTGCCAGCAGCTTATTGGGACAGGGGAGTGAAGCTTTCTTT.

The V and J genes are TRBV9 and TRBJ2-2; 10 bases align to TRBD2. The CDR3 is 18 amino acids. V was pared by 4 bases and J by 6 bases, with 15 bases of the junction left unmatched. The V gene's germline CDR1 is SGDLS and CDR2 YYNGEE. The CDR3 nucleotides are TGTGCCAGCAGCTTCCCCTCTGAACTAGCGGGGTTACCCGGGGAGCTGTTTTTT. It specifies CASSFPSELAGLPGELFF.

This rearrangement joins TRBV2 to TRBJ2-5; D is ambiguous. In germline, CDR1 is SNHLY, CDR2 FYNNEI. The germline V and J ends were trimmed by 7 bases and 5 bases, with 17 bases remaining between them. The CDR3 totals 14 residues. CDR3 region: CASTVLWAGETQYF. The CDR3 DNA is TGTGCCAGCACCGTCCTCTGGGCTGGGGAGACCCAGTACTTC.

The chain recombines TRBV6-5 with TRBJ1-1; D is undetermined. This CDR3 contains 11 residues. V lost 4 bases, J lost 7 bases, and 7 bases lay in between. The V gene's germline CDR1 is MNHEY and CDR2 SVGAGI. The CDR3 DNA sequence: TGTGCCAGCAGTTTCGGGATTGAAGCTTTCTTT. As protein: CASSFGIEAFF.

This clone was observed once. The V and J genes are TRBV6-2 or TRBV6-3 and TRBJ1-5; a weak D match, TRBD1 (6 bases). V was trimmed by 5 bases and J by 1 base, leaving 12 bases between them. Germline V gene lookup returns CDR1 MNHEY and CDR2 SVGEGT. This CDR3 contains 15 residues. The CDR3 region has the DNA TGTGCCAGCAGTCAACAGGGAATCAGCAATCAGCCCCAGCATTTT. Translation: CASSQQGISNQPQHF.

This chain uses TRBV7-2 with TRBJ1-2, with D possibly matching TRBD1 (6 bases). Germline loops: CDR1 SGHTA, CDR2 FQGNSA. This CDR3 region has 14 residues. The ends were cut back, 5 bases at V and 2 bases at J, with 12 bases in the middle. This CDR3 is CASSAGQPNYGYTF. CDR3 DNA sequence: TGTGCCAGCAGCGCAGGACAGCCGAACTATGGCTACACCTTC.

The gene calls are TRBV5-8 and TRBJ1-2, with D unresolved. CDR1 SGHTS and CDR2 YDEGEE come from the germline V gene. The CDR3 loop spans 13 amino acids. The V end was cut by 4 bases, the J end by 8 bases, with 15 bases between. The CDR3: CASSLPDGLGYTF. The CDR3 DNA follows: TGTGCCAGCAGCCTCCCAGACGGACTCGGCTACACCTTC.

The chain links TRBV29-1 to TRBJ2-3; 9 bases map to TRBD2. Germline CDR1 is SQVTM and CDR2 is ANQGSEA. There are 15 residues in the CDR3. Losses at the gene ends were 6 bases for V and 2 bases for J; bases not matched to a gene: 9. CDR3 sequence reads: CSVVLAGGPTDTQYF. The CDR3 coding sequence is TGCAGCGTAGTTCTCGCGGGAGGGCCCACAGATACGCAGTATTTT.

The chain uses TRBV30 and TRBJ2-5, with D maybe TRBD2 (5 bases). The V end lost 0 bases, the J end lost 4 bases, and 9 bases lay between the germline ends. Per germline, CDR1 GTSNPN and CDR2 SVGIG (reference sequence). This CDR3 contains 13 residues. The CDR3 region has the DNA TGTGCCTGGAGTGTACAACTAGTAGAGACCCAGTACTTC. This codes for CAWSVQLVETQYF.

The rearrangement links TRBV18 to TRBJ2-1; D ambiguous. CDR3 length equals 14 residues. From germline, CDR1 is KGHSH and CDR2 LQKENI. V lost 2 bases and J 5 bases, leaving 10 bases between the germline ends. Here the CDR3 reads CASSPYISDNEQFF. DNA for the CDR3: TGTGCCAGCTCACCATACATTTCCGACAATGAGCAGTTCTTC.

The gene calls are TRBV2 and TRBJ2-7; D gene unclear. Germline CDR1 is SNHLY and CDR2 is FYNNEI. V gave up 6 bases and J gave up 0 bases, with 9 bases separating them. The CDR3 totals 13 residues. Written as DNA, the CDR3 is TGTGCCAGCAGCCAGCGCTTCTCCTACGAGCAGTACTTC. Protein: CASSQRFSYEQYF. Using reference TRBV2 and TRBJ2-7 for the parts outside the CDR3, the full variable domain is EPEVTQTPSHQVTQMGQEVILRCVPISNHLYFYWYRQILGQKVEFLVSFYNNEISEKSEIFDDQFSVERPDGSNFTLKIRSTKLEDSAMYFCASSQRFSYEQYFGPGTRLTVT.

This clone was seen only a few times. This sequence joins TRBV11-2 and TRBJ2-7; tentatively, D is TRBD2 (6 bases). From germline, CDR1 is SGHAT and CDR2 FQNNGV. The CDR3 has 15 amino acids. Trimming shortened V by 1 base and J by 4 bases, and 14 bases separated the two germline ends. Here the CDR3 DNA reads TGTGCCAGCAGCTTAGGTGGGACTGTCAAATACGAGCAGTACTTC. It specifies CASSLGGTVKYEQYF.

This sequence joins TRBV18 and TRBJ2-1; 11 bases align to TRBD2. Germline CDR1 and CDR2: KGHSH and LQKENI. The CDR3 is 15 amino acids. With V trimmed by 3 bases and J by 5 bases, 3 bases remained unmatched. The CDR3 DNA follows: TGTGCCAGCTCACCGACTAGCGGGAACGACAATGAGCAGTTCTTC. This encodes CASSPTSGNDNEQFF.

The J gene is TRBJ2-3, the V gene TRBV4-1; 9 positions match TRBD2. Germline values: CDR1 MGHRA, CDR2 YSYEKL. This CDR3 has 19 amino acids. The trim removed 1 base at V and 0 bases at J, leaving 11 bases unmatched. The CDR3 region is CASSQASSSGVLSTDTQYF. The CDR3 nucleotides are TGCGCCAGCAGCCAAGCTTCTTCTAGCGGGGTCCTTAGCACAGATACGCAGTATTTT.

The rearrangement joins TRBV5-5 to TRBJ2-1; 9 bases are a match to TRBD1. With 0 bases clipped from V and 3 bases from J, the junction kept 10 bases outside the gene matches. The length of the CDR3 is 18 residues. Germline CDR1 and CDR2: SGHKS and YYEKEE (reference sequence). CDR3 in DNA: TGTGCCAGCAGCTTGGACCGCGGGACAGGGAGGCACTACAATGAGCAGTTCTTC. The encoded protein is CASSLDRGTGRHYNEQFF.

The genes are TRBV7-8 and TRBJ2-7; 9 positions match TRBD1. The germline V gene encodes CDR1 SGHVS and CDR2 FQNEAQ. This CDR3 has 15 amino acids. After removal of 1 base from V and 4 bases from J, the junction contained 5 bases not matched to a gene. Here the CDR3 reads CASSLVGTGIYEQYF. CDR3 in DNA: TGTGCCAGCAGCTTAGTTGGGACAGGGATTTACGAGCAGTACTTC.

This chain uses TRBV19 with TRBJ2-3; D possibly corresponds to TRBD2 (6 bases). Germline V CDR1 and CDR2: LNHDA, SQIVND (reference sequence). The V gene lost 4 bases and the J gene lost 2 bases, with 13 bases spanning the gap. The CDR3 has 15 amino acids. CDR3 in amino acids: CASSTGGVSTDTQYF. The CDR3, as DNA: TGTGCCAGTAGTACCGGAGGGGTCTCCACAGATACGCAGTATTTT. The full variable domain, completed using reference TRBV19 and TRBJ2-3, is DGGITQSPKYLFRKEGQNVTLSCEQNLNHDAMYWYRQDPGQGLRLIYYSQIVNDFQKGDIAEGYSVSREKKESFPLTVTSAQKNPTAFYLCASSTGGVSTDTQYFGPGTRLTVL.

The chain couples TRBV12-3 or TRBV12-4 to TRBJ1-1, with D unresolved. There are 12 residues in the CDR3. The ends were cut back, 3 bases at V and 4 bases at J, with 6 bases in the middle. The CDR3 DNA follows: TGTGCCAGCAGTTTTGAGGCCACTGAAGCTTTCTTT. Its protein is CASSFEATEAFF.

The chain couples TRBV7-9 to TRBJ1-3; TRBD1 might be the D (6 bases). The CDR3 consists of 15 residues. Trimming pared 5 bases from V and 8 bases from J, leaving 19 bases between. Germline V gene lookup returns CDR1 SEHNR and CDR2 FQNEAQ (reference sequence). The CDR3 here is CASSASGTPGDTIYF. In DNA, the CDR3 is TGTGCCAGCAGCGCTTCTGGGACACCCGGGGACACCATATATTTT. Full variable domain (missing parts from reference TRBV7-9 and TRBJ1-3): DTGVSQNPRHKITKRGQNVTFRCDPISEHNRLYWYRQTLGQGPEFLTYFQNEAQLEKSRLLSDRFSAERPKGSFSTLEIQRTEQGDSAMYLCASSASGTPGDTIYFGEGSWLTVV.

The CDR3 loop is CASSPQRGPTDTQYF. DNA for the CDR3: TGTGCCAGCTCACCCCAGCGGGGGCCCACAGATACGCAGTATTTT. This chain links TRBV18 with TRBJ2-3; 8 bases map to TRBD2. CDR1 KGHSH and CDR2 LQKENI come from the germline V gene. The CDR3 is 15 residues long. The V and J ends lost 3 bases and 2 bases, in that order; junction bases with no gene match: 4.

This chain uses TRBV6-5 with TRBJ1-1; D remains unclear. Germline CDR1 reads MNHEY; CDR2 reads SVGAGI. CDR3 length: 14 amino acids. Between the trimmed V and J ends, which lost 2 bases and 3 bases, there was a span of 10 bases. As DNA, the CDR3 is TGTGCCAGCAGTTACACTAAGCTGGACACTGAAGCTTTCTTT. Amino acids: CASSYTKLDTEAFF.

V and J are TRBV5-5 and TRBJ2-3; 8 bases line up with TRBD2. This CDR3 has 17 amino acids. V shed 1 base and J 0 bases; nucleotides not matched to a gene: 7. In germline, CDR1 is SGHKS, CDR2 YYEKEE (reference sequence). The CDR3 nucleotides read TGTGCCAGCAGCTTGCGGGGCGGGGGGCGGAGCACAGATACGCAGTATTTT. Residues: CASSLRGGGRSTDTQYF. The whole variable domain, filled in from reference TRBV5-5 and TRBJ2-3, reads DAGVTQSPTHLIKTRGQQVTLRCSPISGHKSVSWYQQVLGQGPQFIFQYYEKEERGRGNFPDRFSARQFPNYSSELNVNALLLGDSALYLCASSLRGGGRSTDTQYFGPGTRLTVL.

The chain is built from TRBV20-1 and TRBJ1-2; tentative D call: TRBD1 (5 bases). Germline V gene lookup returns CDR1 DFQATT and CDR2 SNEGSKA (reference sequence). The CDR3 sequence is 13 residues long. Trimming left V 3 bases short and J 4 bases short, with 12 bases between. The CDR3 DNA follows: TGCAGTGCTAGTCCGGGGGAGCGCTATGGCTACACCTTC. Protein sequence: CSASPGERYGYTF.

The CDR3 nucleotides are TGTGCCAGCAGCACCCAGACTGGGGATACGCAGTATTTT. This gives the protein CASSTQTGDTQYF. This chain links TRBV7-9 with TRBJ2-3, with D unclear. CDR1 is SEHNR and CDR2 is FQNEAQ in the germline V gene (reference sequence). This CDR3 is built from 13 residues. Trimming shortened V by 5 bases and J by 6 bases, and 12 bases separated the two germline ends.